The T cell receptor (beta chain) described here comes from a study of blood T cell repertoires in COVID-19. Looking at the study overall: The cDNA or gDNA used as material had been derived from T cells, B-cell-depleted T cells, or PBMCs.

CDR3 length: 14 amino acids. The V gene's germline CDR1 is MNHEY and CDR2 SVGAGI. Trimming removed 4 bases from V and 5 bases from J, with 14 bases in between. Under the authors' procedure: Amplification with reference gene primers provided the estimates of nucleated cell counts. Profiling relied on immunoSEQ multiplex PCR, and the TCRdb table lists in-frame clones only, not all of them. Clone size and V and J calls were adopted from that table, with D and trimming inferred from the DNA. The table shows more than 45,000 clones, with more than 80% occurring only once. The gene calls are TRBV6-5 and TRBJ1-2, with D possibly matching TRBD1 (5 bases). This clonotype originated in a man in his forties with acute or convalescent COVID-19. Sequencing was carried out using peripheral blood. CDR3 amino acids: CASSSPGSWYGYTF. In DNA, the CDR3 is TGTGCCAGCAGTTCCCCAGGGTCTTGGTATGGCTACACCTTC.